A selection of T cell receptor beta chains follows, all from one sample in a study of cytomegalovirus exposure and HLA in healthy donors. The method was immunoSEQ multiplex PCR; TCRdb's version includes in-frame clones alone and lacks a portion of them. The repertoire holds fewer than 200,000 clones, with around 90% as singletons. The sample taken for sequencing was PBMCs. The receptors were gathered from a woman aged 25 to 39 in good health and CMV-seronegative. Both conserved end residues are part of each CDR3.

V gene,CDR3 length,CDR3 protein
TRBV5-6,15,CASSSASYRDSPLHF
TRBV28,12,CASSTGSYEQYF
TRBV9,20,CASSVVLAGGPLLNTGELFF
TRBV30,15,CAWGPLAGTRNTQYF
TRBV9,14,CASSVAGASYEQYF
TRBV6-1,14,CASAGQYSNQPQHF
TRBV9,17,CASSSPPAGQGVSGYTF
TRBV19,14,CASSIVLANEKLFF
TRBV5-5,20,CASSYRGGQGAWVNSGELFF
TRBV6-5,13,CASSTTGDQPQHF
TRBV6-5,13,CASSPTQNTEAFF
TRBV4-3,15,CASSLAGEDTDTQYF
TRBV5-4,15,CASSLGGAGRPTLHF